Below are 16 T cell receptor gamma chains sequenced from a single sample in a study of human gamma delta and Vdelta1 T cells. TCRdb fed the PCR reads to CATT. The table shows about 4,000 gamma-chain clones, with roughly a sixth occurring only once. These receptors have no identified antigens. Specimen: Vdelta1 gamma-delta T cells from blood grown in culture (DOT cells). The receptors come from a human donor in good health.

V and J are TRGV3 and TRGJ1 or TRGJ2. CDR1 and CDR2 (germline): VTNTFY, YDVSTARD (reference sequence). The V and J ends lost 3 bases and 8 bases, in that order; junction bases with no gene match: 7. CDR3 size: 12 residues. CDR3 loop: CATWDGANKKLF. CDR3 DNA sequence: TGTGCCACCTGGGACGGAGCTAATAAGAAACTCTTT.

In its sample, this clone is medium-sized (0.01 to 0.1%). The chain joins TRGV9 to TRGJ1 or TRGJ2. From germline, CDR1 is GITISATS and CDR2 ISYDGTV (reference sequence). This CDR3 is built from 14 residues. Trimming at V came to 3 bases and at J to 4 bases, leaving 9 bases not matched to a gene. The CDR3 nucleotides are TGTGCCTTGTGGGAGATGAGGAAATATTATAAGAAACTCTTT. It translates to CALWEMRKYYKKLF.

The V call is TRGV3, the J call TRGJ1 or TRGJ2. Germline values: CDR1 VTNTFY, CDR2 YDVSTARD (reference sequence). The CDR3 has 12 amino acids. V was clipped by 2 bases and J by 7 bases; unmatched bases: 5. The CDR3 sequence is CATWDKPYKKLF. The DNA of the CDR3 is TGTGCCACCTGGGACAAGCCGTATAAGAAACTCTTT.

Concerning this clone itself: The sample holds other DNA sequences that translate to the same CDR3. V gene TRGV2 combines with J gene TRGJ1 or TRGJ2. Trimming took 1 base from V and 8 from J; bases not matched to a gene: 2. The CDR3 runs to 11 residues. Germline V CDR1 and CDR2: EGSNGY, YDSYNSKV. CDR3 nucleotide sequence: TGTGCCACCTGGGACGGACATAAGAAACTCTTT. Its translation is CATWDGHKKLF.

A few counts support this clone. V is TRGV4 and J is TRGJ1 or TRGJ2. This CDR3 has 12 amino acids. CDR1 EGSTGY and CDR2 YDSYTSSV come from the germline V gene. V lost 2 bases and J lost 5; bases outside the gene matches: 3. CDR3 sequence: CATWDDHYKKLF. The CDR3 coding sequence is TGTGCCACCTGGGATGATCATTATAAGAAACTCTTT.

This clone was counted between two and nine times. This may be a read error, as it is one base from a much larger clone. The chain links TRGV4 to TRGJP2. Germline V lookup: CDR1 EGSTGY, CDR2 YDSYTSSV. The CDR3 runs 13 residues. V was pared by 3 bases and J by 4 bases, with 2 bases of the junction left unmatched. The CDR3 nucleotides read TGTGCCACCTGGGATATTAGTGATTGGATCAAGACGTTT. Its translation is CATWDISDWIKTF.

J is TRGJ1 or TRGJ2 and V is TRGV8. Germline CDR1 and CDR2: VENAVY and YDSYNSRV. With V trimmed by 5 bases and J by 9 bases, 10 bases remained unmatched. The CDR3 has 12 amino acids. CDR3 protein: CATWVPRGKKLF. The DNA for the CDR3 is TGTGCCACCTGGGTCCCGAGGGGTAAGAAACTCTTT.

The chain combines TRGV8 with TRGJ1 or TRGJ2. CDR1 is VENAVY and CDR2 is YDSYNSRV in the germline V gene. The J segment lost 7 bases and the V segment lost 3 bases, leaving 9 bases of the junction unmatched. The CDR3 is made up of 13 amino acids. The CDR3 DNA reads TGTGCCACCTGGGATCCGGGTGAATATAAGAAACTCTTT. Amino acid sequence: CATWDPGEYKKLF.

This clone was observed a few times. V is TRGV4 and J is TRGJ1 or TRGJ2. The J segment lost 1 base and the V segment lost 3 bases, leaving 6 bases of the junction unmatched. The CDR3 consists of 14 residues. CDR1 and CDR2 from the germline V gene are EGSTGY and YDSYTSSV. CDR3 sequence: CATWDSTNYYKKLF. The CDR3 DNA reads as TGTGCCACCTGGGATTCCACCAATTATTATAAGAAACTCTTT.

V and J are TRGV2 and TRGJ1 or TRGJ2. The CDR3 is made up of 13 amino acids. The V segment lost 3 bases and the J segment 7 bases; nucleotides outside the gene matches: 9. The germline V gene has CDR1 EGSNGY and CDR2 YDSYNSKV. CDR3 loop: CATWDFGGYKKLF. The CDR3 DNA is TGTGCCACCTGGGACTTCGGAGGATATAAGAAACTCTTT.

The chain combines TRGV3 with TRGJ1 or TRGJ2. Germline CDR1 and CDR2: VTNTFY and YDVSTARD (reference sequence). The CDR3 totals 13 residues. Germline trimming cut 2 bases from V and 2 bases from J; bases unmatched to any gene: 3. The CDR3 region has the DNA TGTGCCACCTGGGACATCGATTATTATAAGAAACTCTTT. It yields the protein CATWDIDYYKKLF.

This clone was seen only once. J is TRGJP2 and V is TRGV2. In germline, CDR1 is EGSNGY, CDR2 YDSYNSKV. V lost 0 bases, J lost 5 bases, and 15 bases stayed unmatched. CDR3 length: 18 amino acids. CDR3 sequence reads: CATWDGYVGLMSDWIKTF. The CDR3 DNA reads TGTGCCACCTGGGACGGGTACGTGGGTCTTATGAGTGATTGGATCAAGACGTTT.

This clone was counted between two and nine times. The same CDR3 is also encoded by other DNA sequences in this sample. V gene TRGV10 combines with J gene TRGJ1 or TRGJ2. TRGV10 is classed as an ORF, of uncertain function. This CDR3 contains 10 residues. J gave up 8 bases and V 8 bases, and 4 bases lay outside the gene matches. The CDR3 DNA sequence: TGTGCTGCGTGGGATCATAAGAAACTCTTT. Protein sequence: CAAWDHKKLF.

V gene TRGV8 combines with J gene TRGJ1 or TRGJ2. CDR1 and CDR2 from the germline V gene are VENAVY and YDSYNSRV. Trimming at V came to 4 bases and at J to 9 bases, leaving 9 bases not matched to a gene. The CDR3 has 12 amino acids. The CDR3 here is CATWDGRGKKLF. The CDR3 nucleotides are TGTGCCACCTGGGACGGTCGTGGTAAGAAACTCTTT.

This clone turned up a few times. The chain joins TRGV8 to TRGJP2. The CDR3 is 14 amino acids. CDR1 and CDR2 (germline): VENAVY, YDSYNSRV. Trimming removed 2 bases from V and 3 bases from J; junction bases left unmatched: 3. This CDR3 is CATWDTCSDWIKTF. CDR3 bases: TGTGCCACCTGGGATACGTGTAGTGATTGGATCAAGACGTTT.

J is TRGJ1 or TRGJ2 and V is TRGV4. The CDR3 length is 13 residues. J gave up 4 bases and V 0 bases, and 3 bases lay outside the gene matches. The germline CDR1 and CDR2 sequences are EGSTGY and YDSYTSSV. The CDR3, as DNA: TGTGCCACCTGGGATGGGCAGTATTATAAGAAACTCTTT. It is translated as CATWDGQYYKKLF.